A selection of T cell receptor beta chains follows, all from one sample in a study of post-analysis software for immune sequencing data. TCRdb processed the PCR reads anew with MiXCR; each CDR3 protein has one entry. The sample consists of roughly 400,000 distinct CDR3 sequences, about 40% of them appearing once. The specimen sequenced was blood. The receptors were gathered from a girl aged 2 to 9 with multiple sclerosis. Both conserved end residues are part of each CDR3. A D gene is named only where the DNA matches it firmly. Only part of the rows carry a size: once, few, many, or a class if the clone is expanded.

clone_size: many
d_call: -
j_call: TRBJ2-7
v_call: TRBV5-1
cdr3_aa: CASSLGQTTYEQYF
cdr3_nt: TGCGCCAGCAGCTTAGGTCAGACCACCTACGAGCAGTACTTC

clone_size: -
d_call: -
j_call: TRBJ1-5
v_call: TRBV12-3/TRBV12-4
cdr3_aa: CASGGSSNNQPQHF
cdr3_nt: TGTGCCAGCGGAGGTAGTTCCAATAATCAGCCCCAGCATTTT

clone_size: few
d_call: TRBD2
j_call: TRBJ2-7
v_call: TRBV18
cdr3_aa: CASSPRAGTSPPAAGTYEQYF
cdr3_nt: TGTGCCAGCTCACCACGGGCCGGGACTAGCCCTCCAGCGGCGGGAACCTACGAGCAGTACTTC

clone_size: -
d_call: -
j_call: TRBJ1-5
v_call: TRBV20-1
cdr3_aa: CSALGGTNSNQPQHF
cdr3_nt: TGCAGTGCTCTTGGCGGGACTAATAGCAATCAGCCCCAGCATTTT

clone_size: -
d_call: -
j_call: TRBJ2-1
v_call: TRBV5-1
cdr3_aa: CASSFVYLSNEQFF
cdr3_nt: TGCGCCAGCAGCTTCGTTTACCTATCTAATGAGCAGTTCTTC

clone_size: few
d_call: TRBD2
j_call: TRBJ2-1
v_call: TRBV7-3
cdr3_aa: CASSLIFSGLDNNEQFF
cdr3_nt: TGTGCCAGCAGCTTAATTTTTTCGGGACTAGATAACAATGAGCAGTTCTTC

clone_size: few
d_call: -
j_call: TRBJ2-1
v_call: TRBV6-4
cdr3_aa: CASSDSLGSYNEQFF
cdr3_nt: TGTGCCAGCAGTGACTCGCTGGGATCCTACAATGAGCAGTTCTTC

clone_size: once
d_call: TRBD1
j_call: TRBJ2-1
v_call: TRBV7-2
cdr3_aa: CASSLDRGRRNEQFF
cdr3_nt: TGTGCCAGCAGCTTAGACAGGGGGCGAAGGAATGAGCAGTTCTTC

clone_size: few
d_call: -
j_call: TRBJ2-7
v_call: TRBV7-2
cdr3_aa: CASSAEVFSYEQYF
cdr3_nt: TGTGCCAGCAGCGCAGAAGTGTTTTCCTACGAGCAGTACTTC

clone_size: -
d_call: -
j_call: TRBJ2-3
v_call: TRBV7-2
cdr3_aa: CASSSYWTTFTDTQYF
cdr3_nt: TGTGCCAGCAGCTCATACTGGACCACCTTCACAGATACGCAGTATTTT

clone_size: few
d_call: -
j_call: TRBJ2-1
v_call: TRBV7-7
cdr3_aa: CASSLTQGSYNEQFF
cdr3_nt: TGTGCTAGCAGTTTGACCCAGGGATCCTACAATGAGCAGTTCTTC

clone_size: few
d_call: -
j_call: TRBJ2-5
v_call: TRBV6-6
cdr3_aa: CASIQPAPEETQYF
cdr3_nt: TGTGCCAGCATCCAGCCGGCCCCAGAGGAGACCCAGTACTTC

clone_size: once
d_call: -
j_call: TRBJ2-3
v_call: TRBV7-8
cdr3_aa: CASSLHSPSTDTQYF
cdr3_nt: TGTGCCAGCAGCTTGCACTCACCTAGCACAGATACGCAGTATTTT

clone_size: -
d_call: -
j_call: TRBJ2-1
v_call: TRBV20-1
cdr3_aa: CSARDPVRNEQFF
cdr3_nt: TGCAGTGCTAGAGATCCGGTCCGGAATGAGCAGTTCTTC

clone_size: -
d_call: -
j_call: TRBJ2-3
v_call: TRBV28
cdr3_aa: CASSSMRQAPLTDTQYF
cdr3_nt: TGTGCCAGCAGTTCTATGCGACAGGCACCCCTCACAGATACGCAGTATTTT

clone_size: few
d_call: -
j_call: TRBJ2-6
v_call: TRBV9
cdr3_aa: CASSVGTAGANVLTF
cdr3_nt: TGTGCCAGCAGCGTGGGGACCGCTGGGGCCAACGTCCTGACTTTC

clone_size: few
d_call: TRBD2
j_call: TRBJ2-7
v_call: TRBV6-6
cdr3_aa: CASSYSTSANAYEQYF
cdr3_nt: TGTGCCAGCAGTTACTCGACTAGCGCTAACGCCTACGAGCAGTACTTC

clone_size: few
d_call: -
j_call: TRBJ2-1
v_call: TRBV5-1
cdr3_aa: CASSPPGTYNEQFF
cdr3_nt: TGCGCCAGCAGCCCCCCGGGCACATACAATGAGCAGTTCTTC

clone_size: few
d_call: TRBD2
j_call: TRBJ2-1
v_call: TRBV24-1
cdr3_aa: CATSEFRDYATGEQFF
cdr3_nt: TGTGCCACCAGTGAGTTCCGGGACTACGCTACAGGTGAGCAGTTCTTC

clone_size: -
d_call: -
j_call: TRBJ2-7
v_call: TRBV6-8
cdr3_aa: CASTEARRYEQYF
cdr3_nt: TGTGCCAGCACCGAGGCCCGGCGCTACGAGCAGTACTTC

clone_size: few
d_call: -
j_call: TRBJ2-5
v_call: TRBV20-1
cdr3_aa: CSARDIQGSWETQYF
cdr3_nt: TGCAGTGCTAGAGATATTCAGGGGAGTTGGGAGACCCAGTACTTC

clone_size: -
d_call: -
j_call: TRBJ1-5
v_call: TRBV28
cdr3_aa: CASSSHGLKSNQPQHF
cdr3_nt: TGTGCCAGCAGTTCGCATGGATTGAAGAGCAATCAGCCCCAGCATTTT

clone_size: -
d_call: TRBD1
j_call: TRBJ2-7
v_call: TRBV28
cdr3_aa: CASSLLGQAAPYF
cdr3_nt: TGTGCCAGCAGTTTATTAGGACAGGCCGCCCCGTACTTC

clone_size: few
d_call: TRBD1
j_call: TRBJ2-7
v_call: TRBV28
cdr3_aa: CASSFRDRGDYEQYF
cdr3_nt: TGTGCCAGCAGTTTCCGGGACAGGGGCGACTACGAGCAGTACTTC

clone_size: -
d_call: TRBD2
j_call: TRBJ2-7
v_call: TRBV20-1
cdr3_aa: CSAREPSVAGRYEQYF
cdr3_nt: TGCAGTGCTAGAGAACCGTCGGTAGCGGGGCGCTACGAGCAGTACTTC

clone_size: few
d_call: -
j_call: TRBJ2-1
v_call: TRBV5-1
cdr3_aa: CASSSEVRYVRQFF
cdr3_nt: TGCGCCAGCAGCTCGGAAGTTAGGTACGTGAGGCAGTTCTTC

clone_size: -
d_call: -
j_call: TRBJ2-1
v_call: TRBV12-3/TRBV12-4
cdr3_aa: CASSLALGSTLYNEQFF
cdr3_nt: TGTGCCAGCAGTTTAGCTCTGGGGAGTACCTTATACAATGAGCAGTTCTTC

clone_size: -
d_call: -
j_call: TRBJ2-7
v_call: TRBV20-1
cdr3_aa: CSATGNRGEQYF
cdr3_nt: TGCAGTGCCACCGGAAATAGGGGTGAGCAGTACTTC

clone_size: -
d_call: TRBD2
j_call: TRBJ2-7
v_call: TRBV5-1
cdr3_aa: CASSIAGGSVYEQYF
cdr3_nt: TGCGCCAGCAGCATCGCCGGGGGGTCAGTCTACGAGCAGTACTTC

clone_size: -
d_call: TRBD2
j_call: TRBJ2-1
v_call: TRBV24-1
cdr3_aa: CATGLAGPYNEQFF
cdr3_nt: TGTGCCACAGGACTAGCGGGGCCCTACAATGAGCAGTTCTTC

clone_size: -
d_call: -
j_call: TRBJ1-1
v_call: TRBV5-1
cdr3_aa: CASSPAGTALLEAFF
cdr3_nt: TGCGCCAGCAGCCCGGCGGGCACAGCGCTTCTTGAAGCTTTCTTT

clone_size: -
d_call: TRBD2
j_call: TRBJ2-1
v_call: TRBV12-3/TRBV12-4
cdr3_aa: CASSRTSGGARGNKQFF
cdr3_nt: TGTGCCAGCAGTCGGACTAGCGGGGGGGCCCGCGGCAATAAGCAGTTCTTC

clone_size: -
d_call: -
j_call: TRBJ2-2
v_call: TRBV28
cdr3_aa: CASSAGQNTGELFF
cdr3_nt: TGTGCCAGCAGTGCGGGACAGAACACCGGGGAGCTGTTTTTT

clone_size: -
d_call: -
j_call: TRBJ2-5
v_call: TRBV20-1
cdr3_aa: CSAPNKRSYQETQYF
cdr3_nt: TGCAGTGCACCCAACAAACGATCGTACCAAGAGACCCAGTACTTC

clone_size: few
d_call: TRBD1
j_call: TRBJ2-7
v_call: TRBV5-4
cdr3_aa: CASSLKDRGGEQYF
cdr3_nt: TGTGCCAGCAGCTTGAAAGACAGGGGGGGTGAGCAGTACTTC

clone_size: -
d_call: -
j_call: TRBJ2-1
v_call: TRBV9
cdr3_aa: CASSVGQASDEQFF
cdr3_nt: TGTGCCAGCAGCGTGGGGCAGGCTTCCGATGAGCAGTTCTTC

clone_size: -
d_call: -
j_call: TRBJ1-4
v_call: TRBV6-5
cdr3_aa: CASSSGRGEKLFF
cdr3_nt: TGTGCCAGCAGTTCCGGGCGGGGCGAAAAACTGTTTTTT